Here is one TCR beta chain with its context. Its antigen is not identified. Germline V gives CDR1 SGHTA, CDR2 FQGTGA. V lost 3 bases to trimming and J lost 4 bases, with 9 bases between them. This CDR3 is 14 amino acids long. In the PCR, 60 Vbeta and 13 Jbeta primers were used. Data came from immunoSEQ multiplex PCR; TCRdb stores just in-frame clones and leaves some out. The table has around 110,000 clones, roughly 83% seen once. This sample was taken from a study of cytomegalovirus exposure and HLA in healthy donors. General study points: Rare sequences made up most TCRs, while some public TCRs were found in many donors.

This chain joins TRBV7-3 and TRBJ2-2, with D possibly matching TRBD1 (5 bases). Sequences were obtained from PBMCs. This clonotype was obtained from a man aged 25 to 45 in good health and CMV-seropositive. This CDR3 is CASSFTTGTGELFF. The CDR3 DNA reads TGTGCCAGCAGCTTTACCACAGGCACCGGGGAGCTGTTTTTT. The complete variable domain, with remaining parts taken from reference TRBV7-3 and TRBJ2-2, reads GAGVSQTPSNKVTEKGKYVELRCDPISGHTALYWYRQSLGQGPEFLIYFQGTGAADDSGLPNDRFFAVRPEGSVSTLKIQRTERGDSAVYLCASSFTTGTGELFFGEGSRLTVL.